This T cell receptor (beta chain) was found in a study of shared clonotypes between healthy human individuals. As for this clone: Its specificity is unknown.

Study observations and caveats: Genetic and exposure-history diversity was limited by the few donors. Sampling involved blood alone; tissue repertoires likely differ.

This CDR3 spans 14 amino acids. In germline, CDR1 is MGHRA, CDR2 YSYEKL. The ends were cut back, 1 base at V and 5 bases at J, with 12 bases in the middle. Donors had no recently reported acute infections or vaccinations and were HIV-negative. From CD4+ cells came CD45RA+ naive and CD45RA-negative memory subsets. Clones were read by immunoSEQ multiplex PCR, and TCRdb kept only the in-frame ones, dropping some. The data hold 1,400,000 or so clones, with 97% to 99% observed a single time. The source is a man aged 25 to 40 in good health. Sample: naive CD4+ T cells sorted from blood. Indicated subset: CD45RA+ positively selected. This sequence joins TRBV4-1 and TRBJ2-7; D remains ambiguous. The CDR3 region has the DNA TGCGCCAGCAGCCAAGTCGCAGCCGTCCACGAGCAGTACTTC. Protein: CASSQVAAVHEQYF.